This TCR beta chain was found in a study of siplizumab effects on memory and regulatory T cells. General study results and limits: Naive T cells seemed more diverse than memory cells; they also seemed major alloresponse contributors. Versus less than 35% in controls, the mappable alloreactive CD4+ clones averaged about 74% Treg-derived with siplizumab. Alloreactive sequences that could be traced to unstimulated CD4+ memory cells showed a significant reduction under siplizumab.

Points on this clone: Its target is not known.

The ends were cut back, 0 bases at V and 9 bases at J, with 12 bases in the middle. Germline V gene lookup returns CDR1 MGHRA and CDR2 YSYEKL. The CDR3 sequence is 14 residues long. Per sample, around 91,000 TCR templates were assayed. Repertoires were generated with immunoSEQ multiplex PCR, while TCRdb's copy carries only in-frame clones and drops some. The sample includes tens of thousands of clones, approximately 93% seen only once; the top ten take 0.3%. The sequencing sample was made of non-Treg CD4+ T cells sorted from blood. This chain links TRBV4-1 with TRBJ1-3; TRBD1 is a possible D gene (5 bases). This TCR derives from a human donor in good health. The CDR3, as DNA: TGCGCCAGCAGCCAAGATAGGGGAGTGAGCACCATATATTTT. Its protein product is CASSQDRGVSTIYF.